These 19 T cell receptor beta chains originate from one sample sequenced in a study of glioma-infiltrating T cells. Using RNA template, CDR3s of TCR alpha and beta were amplified with iRepertoire arm-PCR. TCRdb analysed the multiplex PCR reads with MiXCR anew, one entry per CDR3 protein. Of some 190,000 distinct CDR3 sequences in the sample, over 30% were seen once. The specimen was glioma tissue, nonneoplastic brain tissue, or PBMCs (not recorded which). These receptors originate from a human donor with low-grade glioma or glioblastoma, undergoing nonglioma brain surgery, or in good health (not recorded which).

The sample holds many counts of this clonotype. V is TRBV20-1 and J is TRBJ2-1; the D gene is possibly TRBD2 (6 bases). The V end was cut by 4 bases, the J end by 3 bases, with 10 bases between. CDR3 length: 13 amino acids. The germline gives CDR1 DFQATT, CDR2 SNEGSKA (reference sequence). CDR3 amino acids: CSATTRNYNEQFF. In nucleotides, the CDR3 is TGCAGTGCTACGACTAGAAACTACAATGAGCAGTTCTTC.

The chain joins TRBV24-1 to TRBJ1-4; 7 bases are shared with TRBD1. This CDR3 is built from 15 residues. The V gene end was trimmed by 6 bases and the J gene end by 2 bases; junction bases not matched to a gene: 5. CDR1 is KGHDR and CDR2 is SFDVKD in the germline V gene. CDR3: CATSPPTGTNEKLFF. The CDR3 bases are TGTGCCACCAGTCCACCGACAGGGACTAATGAAAAACTGTTTTTT.

This sequence joins TRBV6-2 or TRBV6-3 and TRBJ2-1, with TRBD2 matching 11 bases. This CDR3 region has 14 residues. V gave up 5 bases and J gave up 8 bases; unmatched junction bases: 5. CDR1 is MNHEY and CDR2 is SVGEGT in the germline V gene. The CDR3 loop reads CASSTGLAEHEQFF. CDR3 sequence (DNA): TGTGCCAGCAGTACGGGACTAGCGGAGCATGAGCAGTTCTTC.

This clonotype was picked up many times. The rearrangement links TRBV7-2 to TRBJ2-7; D possibly corresponds to TRBD2 (5 bases). The CDR3 is 14 residues long. The V and J ends lost 4 bases and 7 bases respectively, with 17 bases between them. Germline CDR1 and CDR2: SGHTA and FQGNSA. This CDR3 reads CASSSPGGGREQYF. The CDR3 nucleotides read TGTGCCAGCAGCTCCCCCGGCGGAGGCAGGGAGCAGTACTTC.

This clonotype showed up many times. It may be a read error: a sequence one base away is much more abundant. This chain joins TRBV28 and TRBJ2-7; the match to TRBD1 covers 11 bases. CDR3 length equals 15 residues. Germline loops: CDR1 MDHEN, CDR2 SYDVKM. Trimming cost V 2 bases and J 0 bases; bases outside gene matches: 0. CDR3 coding DNA: TGTGCCAGCAGTTTAGGGACAGGGGGCTCCTACGAGCAGTACTTC. This translates into CASSLGTGGSYEQYF.

The J gene is TRBJ2-5, the V gene TRBV7-2; TRBD2 might be the D (6 bases). The germline V gene encodes CDR1 SGHTA and CDR2 FQGNSA. The CDR3 is 16 amino acids. V was clipped by 6 bases and J by 11 bases, with 28 bases between them. In DNA, the CDR3 is TGTGCCAGCAGTCGACTAGTCGTTATGAGGTACAATGAGCAGTACTTC. Protein: CASSRLVVMRYNEQYF.

There are many counts of this clonotype. This rearrangement joins TRBV20-1 to TRBJ2-4; D perhaps matches TRBD1 (6 bases). V shed 0 bases and J shed 1 base, with 13 bases lying between them. CDR1 and CDR2 from the germline V gene are DFQATT and SNEGSKA (reference sequence). The CDR3 contains 16 residues. Here the CDR3 reads CSAREGGSGAKNIQYF. In nucleotides, the CDR3 is TGCAGTGCTAGAGAAGGGGGATCAGGGGCCAAAAACATTCAGTACTTC.

This clonotype was detected many times. The chain links TRBV28 to TRBJ2-3; 10 nucleotides match TRBD1. The CDR3 runs 14 residues. Trimming cost V 6 bases and J 4 bases; bases outside gene matches: 4. Germline V CDR1 and CDR2: MDHEN, SYDVKM. CDR3 amino acids: CASRTTGGADTQYF. The CDR3 region has the DNA TGTGCCAGCAGAACGACAGGGGGCGCAGATACGCAGTATTTT.

This clonotype has just a few counts. This chain connects TRBV20-1 to TRBJ2-3; TRBD2 aligns across 11 bases. The CDR3 spans 17 residues. CDR1 is DFQATT and CDR2 is SNEGSKA in the germline V gene (reference sequence). Trimming at V came to 7 bases and at J to 0 bases, leaving 12 bases not matched to a gene. As DNA, the CDR3 is TGCAGTGTAGCGACTAGCGGGAACCCTTCTAGCACAGATACGCAGTATTTT. Its protein is CSVATSGNPSSTDTQYF.

This chain links TRBV29-1 with TRBJ1-3; the D is unclear. The V end lost 2 bases, the J end lost 4 bases, and 9 bases lay between the germline ends. CDR1 is SQVTM, CDR2 ANQGSEA, per germline. The CDR3 is 13 residues long. The CDR3 DNA reads as TGCAGCGTTGAAAGGGAGCCCGGAAACACCATATATTTT. As protein: CSVEREPGNTIYF.

This clonotype was recorded at least ten times. The junction and the germline gene differ at one end; a read error may be behind it. The chain links TRBV7-2 to TRBJ2-3; 10 bases agree with TRBD2. Germline lookup yields CDR1 SGHTA and CDR2 FQGNSA. This CDR3 is built from 18 residues. The CDR3 DNA reads as TGCGCCAGCAGCCAAGATGTTTCTAGCGGGAGTTCCCCCGATACGCAGTATTTT. Translating gives CASSQDVSSGSSPDTQYF.

This clonotype has at least ten counts. The chain recombines TRBV25-1 with TRBJ2-6; D tentatively reads TRBD1 or TRBD2 (5 bases each). CDR1 MGHDK and CDR2 SYGVNS come from the germline V gene. Trimming cost V 9 bases and J 2 bases, with 11 bases left between them. The CDR3 runs to 14 residues. DNA of the CDR3: TGTGCCAGTAACGGGGCTCCTGGGGCCAACGTCCTGACTTTC. Its translation: CASNGAPGANVLTF.

This clonotype was observed at least ten times. J is TRBJ1-4 and V is TRBV28; TRBD1 aligns across 7 bases. CDR1 is MDHEN, CDR2 SYDVKM, per germline. The CDR3 extends over 12 amino acids. V shed 9 bases, J shed 5 bases, and the junction held 3 bases outside the gene matches. CDR3 region: CASRQGNEKLFF. The CDR3 DNA follows: TGTGCCAGTAGACAGGGAAATGAAAAACTGTTTTTT. Full variable domain (rest looked up from reference TRBV28 and TRBJ1-4): DVKVTQSSRYLVKRTGEKVFLECVQDMDHENMFWYRQDPGLGLRLIYFSYDVKMKEKGDIPEGYSVSREKKERFSLILESASTNQTSMYLCASRQGNEKLFFGSGTQLSVL.

The sample holds many counts of this clonotype. CDR3 sequence (DNA): TGTGCCAACTCCATCACCCCGACTAGCGCGACAGTCAAGCTTCCCTCCTACAATGAGCAGTTCTTC. Protein product: CANSITPTSATVKLPSYNEQFF. V is TRBV6-1 and J is TRBJ2-1; 8 nucleotides line up with TRBD2. This CDR3 region has 22 residues. V gave up 10 bases and J gave up 0 bases; unmatched junction bases: 29. Per the germline V gene, CDR1 is MNHNS and CDR2 is SASEGT.

The sample holds many counts of this clonotype. The V call is TRBV27, the J call TRBJ1-1; D unresolved. CDR3 length equals 12 residues. The germline gives CDR1 MNHEY, CDR2 SMNVEV (reference sequence). V was pared by 5 bases and J by 1 base, with 5 bases between. CDR3 region: CASSKANTEAFF. The DNA of the CDR3 is TGTGCCAGCAGTAAAGCGAACACTGAAGCTTTCTTT.

In this sample, this clonotype turned up many times. The chain couples TRBV7-9 to TRBJ2-7, with 7 bases aligning to TRBD2. Per germline, CDR1 SEHNR and CDR2 FQNEAQ (reference sequence). Losses at the gene ends were 1 base for V and 2 bases for J; bases not matched to a gene: 8. There are 16 residues in the CDR3. The CDR3 spells CASSLVGGMGPYEQYF. The CDR3 coding sequence is TGTGCCAGCAGCTTAGTGGGGGGGATGGGGCCCTACGAGCAGTACTTC.

In its sample, this clonotype was seen many times. The rearrangement links TRBV20-1 to TRBJ2-5, with 8 bases lining up with TRBD1. The length of the CDR3 is 18 residues. The trim removed 0 bases at V and 2 bases at J, leaving 14 bases unmatched. The germline V gene has CDR1 DFQATT and CDR2 SNEGSKA (reference sequence). CDR3 amino acids: CSAREQPAAGQVQETQYF. CDR3 in DNA: TGCAGTGCTAGAGAGCAACCCGCGGCGGGACAGGTGCAAGAGACCCAGTACTTC.

This clonotype was observed many times. The chain recombines TRBV6-1 with TRBJ2-1, with 9 bases fitting TRBD1. V lost 3 bases, J lost 4 bases, and 7 bases stayed unmatched. Germline assignment: CDR1 MNHNS and CDR2 SASEGT. The CDR3 runs 16 residues. The DNA for the CDR3 is TGTGCCAGCAGTGAGGGGACAGGGCTTTCTTACAATGAGCAGTTCTTC. Protein sequence: CASSEGTGLSYNEQFF.

This clonotype was seen many times. This chain links TRBV6-2 or TRBV6-3 with TRBJ1-5; D may be TRBD1 (6 bases). Trimming left V 6 bases short and J 1 base short, with 10 bases between. Germline V gene lookup returns CDR1 MNHEY and CDR2 SVGEGT. This CDR3 contains 14 residues. This CDR3 is CASREDRSNQPQHF. The CDR3 DNA follows: TGTGCCAGCAGAGAAGACAGGAGCAATCAGCCCCAGCATTTT.